This TCR beta chain is drawn from a study of shared clonotypes between healthy human individuals. Whole-study results and caveats: Relative to their counterparts shared across all four donors, non-shared clonotypes exhibited diminished generation probabilities.

A single count supports this clone. The target antigen is unknown. CD45RO negativity and positive selection for CCR7 defined naive CD8 cells, a population that excluded terminally differentiated effector memory CD45RA+ cells. Within Nashville, Tennessee resided all donors, each a Caucasian adult. Germline CDR1 and CDR2: MNHEY and SMNVEV (reference sequence). CDR3 length: 15 amino acids. V was clipped by 5 bases and J by 7 bases; unmatched bases: 11. Assay: immunoSEQ multiplex PCR; the TCRdb copy retains only in-frame clones and omits some. The repertoire holds around 1.9 million clones, about 93% seen once, with 1.5% to 2% in the top ten.

The sequencing input was naive CD8+ T cells from PBMCs. The sequence was obtained from a man aged 18-30 years in good health. Some clones in this sample may be carry-over from other donors' samples. The chain joins TRBV27 to TRBJ1-5; 7 bases match TRBD1. CDR3 region: CASSTSDREIQPQHF. CDR3 in DNA: TGTGCCAGCAGTACATCAGACAGGGAGATACAGCCCCAGCATTTT.